This passage covers 11 T cell receptor beta chains from one sample sequenced in a study of blood T cell repertoires in COVID-19. Libraries were prepared by immunoSEQ multiplex PCR; TCRdb keeps only in-frame clonotypes and omits some of them. The profile shows 450,000 or so clones, around nine tenths of them singletons. Sequences were obtained from peripheral blood. The receptor set was obtained from a man between 18 and 35 years old with COVID-19, enrolled during active disease.

The chain employs TRBV6-5 and TRBJ2-7, with D perhaps TRBD2 (5 bases). Germline assignment: CDR1 MNHEY and CDR2 SVGAGI. V was shortened by 8 bases and J by 7 bases, with 12 bases between the two germline ends. The CDR3 is 11 residues long. This CDR3 reads CASGRRGEQYF. In DNA form, the CDR3 reads TGTGCCAGCGGACGCCGAGGGGAGCAGTACTTC.

The gene calls are TRBV7-6 and TRBJ2-1; TRBD2 aligns across 10 bases. Germline CDR1 is SGHVS and CDR2 is FNYEAQ. The junction had 13 bases not matched to a gene; V was cut back by 4 bases and J by 10 bases. The CDR3 has 16 amino acids. CDR3 nucleotide sequence: TGTGCCAGCAGCTCTAGTAGCGGGAGGAGTGGTGAAGAGCAGTTCTTC. Amino acid sequence: CASSSSSGRSGEEQFF.

V is TRBV6-6 and J is TRBJ2-3; 9 bases fit TRBD2. Germline trimming cut 5 bases from V and 5 bases from J; bases unmatched to any gene: 8. The CDR3 runs 15 residues. Germline loops: CDR1 MNHNY, CDR2 SVGAGI (reference sequence). As DNA, the CDR3 is TGTGCCAGCAGTCATCCGGGACTAGCAGGAGATACGCAGTATTTT. It translates to CASSHPGLAGDTQYF.

The CDR3 DNA reads as TGTGCCAGCAGTGGACAGAACCAAGAGACCCAGTACTTC. Its protein is CASSGQNQETQYF. The chain recombines TRBV5-5 with TRBJ2-5, with a possible D match to TRBD1 (6 bases). The CDR3 covers 13 residues. Germline lookup yields CDR1 SGHKS and CDR2 YYEKEE (reference sequence). The ends were cut back, 5 bases at V and 0 bases at J, with 8 bases in the middle.

The chain is built from TRBV2 and TRBJ2-5; D gene unclear. The CDR3 loop spans 14 amino acids. CDR1 and CDR2 from the germline V gene are SNHLY and FYNNEI. Trimming took off 7 bases at V and 1 base at J, with 13 bases between the two ends. The CDR3 sequence: CASTILTSQETQYF. CDR3 nucleotides: TGTGCCAGCACAATCCTGACATCCCAAGAGACCCAGTACTTC.

This chain links TRBV30 with TRBJ2-7; weak D call: TRBD1 (5 bases). Between the trimmed V and J ends, which lost 3 bases and 0 bases, there was a span of 6 bases. This CDR3 is built from 12 residues. Germline lookup yields CDR1 GTSNPN and CDR2 SVGIG (reference sequence). The chain's CDR3 is CAWSQGSYEQYF. As DNA, the CDR3 is TGTGCCTGGAGCCAGGGCTCCTACGAGCAGTACTTC.

The rearrangement joins TRBV2 to TRBJ1-4, with a possible D match to TRBD1 (6 bases). CDR1 and CDR2 (germline): SNHLY, FYNNEI. The CDR3 contains 15 residues. V was clipped by 5 bases and J by 8 bases, with 18 bases between them. The CDR3, as DNA: TGTGCCAGCAGTATAGAGACAGGAATAGGCGAAAAACTGTTTTTT. As protein: CASSIETGIGEKLFF.

The chain recombines TRBV30 with TRBJ2-5, with 7 bases fitting TRBD1. V was pared by 5 bases and J by 0 bases, with 9 bases of the junction left unmatched. The CDR3 totals 15 residues. Germline V gene lookup returns CDR1 GTSNPN and CDR2 SVGIG (reference sequence). The CDR3, as DNA: TGTGCCTGGCCCCATCCCGGGACAGACCAAGAGACCCAGTACTTC. Protein sequence: CAWPHPGTDQETQYF.

The chain uses TRBV4-2 and TRBJ2-7; 13 positions match TRBD2. CDR1 and CDR2 (germline): LGHNA, YNFKEQ. This CDR3 spans 15 amino acids. Trimming cost V 5 bases and J 4 bases; bases outside gene matches: 5. The CDR3 bases are TGTGCCAGCAGCGCCCGACTAGCGGGGGGTTACGAGCAGTACTTC. Residues: CASSARLAGGYEQYF.

This chain joins TRBV25-1 and TRBJ2-3; D gene unclear. V was trimmed by 4 bases and J by 0 bases, leaving 5 bases between them. Germline values: CDR1 MGHDK, CDR2 SYGVNS. This CDR3 comprises 13 residues. In nucleotides, the CDR3 is TGTGCCAGCAGTGTCCCTAGCACAGATACGCAGTATTTT. The encoded protein is CASSVPSTDTQYF.

This clone was found a few times. Other DNA sequences in this specimen translate into the identical CDR3. The rearrangement uses TRBV18 and TRBJ1-5; D not certain. Trimming left V 0 bases short and J 2 bases short, with 8 bases between. CDR1 is KGHSH, CDR2 LQKENI, per germline. CDR3 size: 15 residues. CDR3: CASSPPGQGNQPQHF. The CDR3 DNA follows: TGTGCCAGCTCACCACCGGGCCAGGGCAATCAGCCCCAGCATTTT.